A single TCR beta chain is shown here with its context. The antigen is not known. This sample was included in a study of T cell responses to AZD1222 COVID-19 vaccine. On the study more broadly: Combined were second doses at about 4 or about 12 weeks.

Data came from immunoSEQ multiplex PCR; TCRdb stores just in-frame clones and leaves some out. The table includes 110,000 to 150,000 clones, about 94% detected once. With 4 bases clipped from V and 2 bases from J, the junction kept 5 bases outside the gene matches. This CDR3 has 14 amino acids. Germline CDR1 GTSNPN, CDR2 SVGIG (reference sequence). Overall study findings and caveats: Increases in Spike-specific TCR breadth and depth were seen after two AZD1222 doses. With dominance at 160-218 and 743-854, vaccine-associated CD4 TCRs spanned spike. Seropositive at baseline were only 5 or 6 AZD1222 recipients.

Source: peripheral blood, taken on day 0 of AZD1222 vaccination. This clonotype was sampled from an adult in good health. V usage is TRBV30 and J usage is TRBJ2-5; TRBD2 matches 9 bases. The CDR3 reads CAWNRLAGQETQYF. CDR3 nucleotide sequence: TGTGCCTGGAATCGGCTAGCGGGGCAAGAGACCCAGTACTTC.